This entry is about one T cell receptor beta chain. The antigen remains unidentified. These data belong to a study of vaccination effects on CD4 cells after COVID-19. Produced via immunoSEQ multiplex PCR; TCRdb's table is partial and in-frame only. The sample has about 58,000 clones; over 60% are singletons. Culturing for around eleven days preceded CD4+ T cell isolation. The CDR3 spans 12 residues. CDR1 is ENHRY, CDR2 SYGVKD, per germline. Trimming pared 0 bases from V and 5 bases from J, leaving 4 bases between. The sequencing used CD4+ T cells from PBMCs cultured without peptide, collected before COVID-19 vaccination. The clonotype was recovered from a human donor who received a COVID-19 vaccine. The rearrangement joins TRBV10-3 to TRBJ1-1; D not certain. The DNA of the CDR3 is TGTGCCATCAGTGAGTCCGGAACTGAAGCTTTCTTT. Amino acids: CAISESGTEAFF.